These 8 T cell receptor beta chains share one sample of origin, sequenced in a study of beta chain features in type 1 diabetes. Study results and limitations: There was a moderate but significant shortening of TCRB CDR3s in all four CD4+ subsets of Type 1 diabetes patients.

Sequencing targeted expressed TCRB transcripts, as all isolated RNA had been reverse transcribed. The repertoire was sequenced with immunoSEQ multiplex PCR; TCRdb's copy has only in-frame clones and lacks some. Here the sample spans about 230,000 clones, around 16% being singletons. The antigens of these receptors remain unknown. Sequences were obtained from naive CD4+ T cells from blood. These receptors were collected from a man in his thirties or forties with type 1 diabetes.

This clone was observed a few times. One end of the junction is discordant with germline, which a read error may explain. CDR3 nucleotide sequence: TGTGCCAGGAGACAGGTTATGGCCACCGGGGAGCTGTTTTTT. Translation: CARRQVMATGELFF. This chain uses TRBV30 with TRBJ2-2; the D gene is possibly TRBD1 (6 bases). This CDR3 is 14 amino acids long. The germline V gene encodes CDR1 GTSNPN and CDR2 SVGIG (reference sequence).

The table lists this clone with a few counts. The chain uses TRBV29-1 and TRBJ1-3; D not resolved. Germline values: CDR1 SQVTM, CDR2 ANQGSEA. The CDR3 loop spans 16 amino acids. The V end lost 4 bases, the J end lost 0 bases, and 16 bases lay between the germline ends. The CDR3 reads CSVGFLAGNSGNTIYF. The CDR3 coding sequence is TGCAGCGTTGGTTTCCTAGCCGGGAACTCTGGAAACACCATATATTTT.

This rearrangement joins TRBV7-9 to TRBJ1-3, with a possible D match to TRBD1 (6 bases). Trimming stripped 6 bases from V and 0 bases from J, with 12 bases between. Germline V gene sequence: CDR1 SEHNR, CDR2 FQNEAQ (reference sequence). The CDR3 contains 15 residues. Here the CDR3 DNA reads TGTGCCAGCAGACAAGACAGGTTCTCTGGAAACACCATATATTTT. Its protein is CASRQDRFSGNTIYF. Filled out from reference TRBV7-9 and TRBJ1-3, the complete variable domain reads DTGVSQNPRHKITKRGQNVTFRCDPISEHNRLYWYRQTLGQGPEFLTYFQNEAQLEKSRLLSDRFSAERPKGSFSTLEIQRTEQGDSAMYLCASRQDRFSGNTIYFGEGSWLTVV.

The chain uses TRBV9 and TRBJ2-1, with 8 bases that match TRBD2. Germline V gives CDR1 SGDLS, CDR2 YYNGEE. The CDR3 totals 15 residues. With V trimmed by 1 base and J by 9 bases, 9 bases remained unmatched. Written as DNA, the CDR3 is TGTGCCAGCAGCGTACAAACGGGAGGGCCCCGTGAGCAGTTCTTC. This translates into CASSVQTGGPREQFF.

This chain links TRBV4-1 with TRBJ2-7; TRBD1 matches 12 bases. V lost 5 bases and J lost 7; bases outside the gene matches: 9. Germline CDR1 reads MGHRA; CDR2 reads YSYEKL. The CDR3 sequence is 15 residues long. The CDR3 region has the DNA TGCGCCAGCAGCGAGGGACAGGGGGCGCGGGAGGAGCAGTACTTC. Protein product: CASSEGQGAREEQYF.

The chain recombines TRBV29-1 with TRBJ2-7; tentatively, D is TRBD2 (6 bases). The CDR3 loop spans 12 amino acids. The V end lost 5 bases, the J end lost 2 bases, and 10 bases lay between the germline ends. Germline V gene sequence: CDR1 SQVTM, CDR2 ANQGSEA. CDR3 region: CSVRGIPYEQYF. The CDR3 DNA is TGCAGCGTTCGGGGGATCCCCTACGAGCAGTACTTC.

This rearrangement joins TRBV4-2 to TRBJ1-2; D possibly corresponds to TRBD1 (6 bases). The CDR3 has 14 residues. Germline CDR1 reads LGHNA; CDR2 reads YNFKEQ. Trimming pared 1 base from V and 4 bases from J, leaving 10 bases between. This CDR3 reads CASSQVGQFYGYTF. CDR3 DNA: TGTGCCAGCAGCCAAGTCGGACAGTTCTATGGCTACACCTTC.

Only a few counts were recorded for this clone. This rearrangement joins TRBV25-1 to TRBJ1-1; TRBD1 matches 7 bases. The CDR3 contains 15 residues. Germline V gene sequence: CDR1 MGHDK, CDR2 SYGVNS. Germline trimming cut 1 base from V and 6 bases from J; bases unmatched to any gene: 8. CDR3 region: CASSELDREGAEAFF. In DNA form, the CDR3 reads TGTGCCAGCAGTGAATTAGACAGGGAAGGGGCTGAAGCTTTCTTT.